Shown below are 26 T cell receptor beta chains from a single sample sequenced in a study of T cells in Graves' hyperthyroidism and ophthalmopathy. TCR beta CDR3 regions were amplified from RNA. A first-round RT-PCR of the TCR CDR3 used the HTBI primer set. TCRdb processed the multiplex PCR reads anew with MiXCR; each CDR3 protein has one entry. Of about 460,000 distinct CDR3 sequences in the sample, around a fifth were seen once. The source material was blood. These receptor sequences come from a woman aged 65 to 85 with Graves' ophthalmopathy.

In this sample, this clonotype turned up many times. CDR3 bases: TGTGCCAGCAGTATCCTACAGGGACCTCAGTCCTATGGCTACACCTTC. It translates to CASSILQGPQSYGYTF. The chain is built from TRBV2 and TRBJ1-2; tentatively, D is TRBD1 (6 bases). The V gene's germline CDR1 is SNHLY and CDR2 FYNNEI. V was pared by 5 bases and J by 4 bases, with 20 bases between. This CDR3 is 16 amino acids long. The full variable domain, its missing parts supplied by reference TRBV2 and TRBJ1-2, is EPEVTQTPSHQVTQMGQEVILRCVPISNHLYFYWYRQILGQKVEFLVSFYNNEISEKSEIFDDQFSVERPDGSNFTLKIRSTKLEDSAMYFCASSILQGPQSYGYTFGSGTRLTVV.

In its sample, this clonotype was seen a few times. V gene TRBV19 combines with J gene TRBJ2-7; TRBD1 matches at 8 bases. The CDR3 consists of 13 residues. J was trimmed by 0 bases and V by 9 bases; bases with no gene match: 4. Germline loops: CDR1 LNHDA, CDR2 SQIVND (reference sequence). CDR3 region: CASEDRVSYEQYF. The CDR3 coding sequence is TGTGCCAGCGAGGACAGGGTCTCCTACGAGCAGTACTTC.

This clonotype was found many times. V and J are TRBV18 and TRBJ1-6; D is uncertain. Germline V gene sequence: CDR1 KGHSH, CDR2 LQKENI. V lost 2 bases to trimming and J lost 7 bases, with 6 bases between them. The CDR3 totals 13 residues. CDR3 DNA: TGTGCCAGCTCACCATCGGGGAATTCACCCCTCCACTTT. It is translated as CASSPSGNSPLHF. Full variable domain (missing parts from reference TRBV18 and TRBJ1-6): NAGVMQNPRHLVRRRGQEARLRCSPMKGHSHVYWYRQLPEEGLKFMVYLQKENIIDESGMPKERFSAEFPKEGPSILRIQQVVRGDSAAYFCASSPSGNSPLHFGNGTRLTVT.

The gene calls are TRBV11-1 and TRBJ2-6, with D hard to call. The CDR3 covers 13 residues. The V end was cut by 7 bases, the J end by 0 bases, with 4 bases between. Germline CDR1 reads SGHAT; CDR2 reads FQDESV (reference sequence). The CDR3 sequence: CASMFSGANVLTF. CDR3 coding DNA: TGTGCCAGCATGTTCTCTGGGGCCAACGTCCTGACTTTC. The full variable domain, in which reference TRBV11-1 and TRBJ2-6 provide the parts outside the CDR3, is EAEVAQSPRYKITEKSQAVAFWCDPISGHATLYWYRQILGQGPELLVQFQDESVVDDSQLPKDRFSAERLKGVDSTLKIQPAELGDSAMYLCASMFSGANVLTFGAGSRLTVL.

V usage is TRBV9 and J usage is TRBJ2-3; possible D gene TRBD2, 5 bases. The CDR3 length is 15 residues. V dropped 4 bases and J dropped 3 bases, with 15 bases sitting between them. Germline-derived CDR1 and CDR2 are SGDLS and YYNGEE. CDR3 nucleotides: TGTGCCAGCAGCAAGGCAAGCCTAGCAACAGATACGCAGTATTTT. This gives the protein CASSKASLATDTQYF.

This chain links TRBV24-1 with TRBJ2-5; D may correspond to TRBD1 or TRBD2 (5 bases each). The ends were cut back, 4 bases at V and 1 base at J, with 15 bases in the middle. The length of the CDR3 is 16 residues. Germline V gives CDR1 KGHDR, CDR2 SFDVKD. Here the CDR3 reads CATSDLDEGLQETQYF. The CDR3 DNA is TGTGCCACCAGTGACCTGGACGAGGGGCTCCAAGAGACCCAGTACTTC.

This clonotype was recorded at least ten times. J is TRBJ2-7 and V is TRBV24-1; D may match TRBD1 or TRBD2 (5 bases each). CDR3 size: 16 residues. V was trimmed by 1 base and J by 7 bases, leaving 19 bases between them. Germline CDR1 is KGHDR and CDR2 is SFDVKD. Here the CDR3 DNA reads TGTGCCACCAGTGATTTAGGAGACAGAGGGACCTGGGAGCAGTACTTC. Protein product: CATSDLGDRGTWEQYF.

This chain joins TRBV9 and TRBJ2-1, with 8 bases matching TRBD2. The germline V gene has CDR1 SGDLS and CDR2 YYNGEE. The CDR3 contains 18 residues. Germline trimming cut 0 bases from V and 7 bases from J; bases unmatched to any gene: 15. The chain's CDR3 is CASSVGPGAGGTGNEQFF. In DNA form, the CDR3 reads TGTGCCAGCAGCGTAGGACCCGGGGCGGGAGGAACGGGGAATGAGCAGTTCTTC.

CDR3 sequence: CASSETTSGTNSSYNEQFF. The CDR3 DNA reads TGTGCCAGCAGCGAAACGACTAGCGGAACTAATAGCTCCTACAATGAGCAGTTCTTC. The genes are TRBV7-8 and TRBJ2-1; 9 bases fit TRBD2. This CDR3 has 19 residues. CDR1 is SGHVS, CDR2 FQNEAQ, per germline. V lost 5 bases and J lost 0; bases outside the gene matches: 14.

The CDR3 DNA is TGTGCCAGCAGTTTATTCCCAGGGGGCCATGATGAGCAGTTCTTC. Translation gives CASSLFPGGHDEQFF. This chain links TRBV27 with TRBJ2-1; 8 bases line up with TRBD1. Per germline, CDR1 MNHEY and CDR2 SMNVEV (reference sequence). CDR3 length equals 15 residues. The ends lost 1 base at V and 8 bases at J; junction bases unmatched: 7.

This clonotype has just a few counts. The chain joins TRBV6-1 to TRBJ2-5; D is possibly TRBD1 (5 bases). Trimming removed 1 base at V and 4 bases at J, with 16 bases between. The CDR3 is 16 residues long. Germline loops: CDR1 MNHNS, CDR2 SASEGT. CDR3 protein: CASSEVRGRSLETQYF. In DNA, the CDR3 is TGTGCCAGCAGTGAAGTAAGGGGAAGGAGTCTAGAGACCCAGTACTTC.

This clonotype occurred many times. The genes are TRBV6-1 and TRBJ1-1; D is possibly TRBD1 (5 bases). The length of the CDR3 is 13 residues. V dropped 6 bases and J dropped 6 bases, with 14 bases sitting between them. CDR1 is MNHNS, CDR2 SASEGT, per germline. The CDR3 DNA reads TGTGCCAGCAGCATGCAGGGCTCCGCTGAAGCTTTCTTT. This encodes CASSMQGSAEAFF.

The chain combines TRBV19 with TRBJ1-1; D is perhaps TRBD1 (6 bases). V lost 5 bases, J lost 0 bases, and 13 bases lay in between. This CDR3 region has 15 residues. Germline CDR1 and CDR2: LNHDA and SQIVND (reference sequence). The CDR3 spells CASSGTRPMNTEAFF. Here the CDR3 DNA reads TGTGCCAGTAGTGGGACAAGACCAATGAACACTGAAGCTTTCTTT.

In this sample, this clonotype turned up many times. The chain couples TRBV20-1 to TRBJ2-3; D is unclear. Germline assignment: CDR1 DFQATT and CDR2 SNEGSKA (reference sequence). The CDR3 is 16 residues long. V was cut by 1 base and J by 4 bases, with 18 bases left in between. CDR3 sequence reads: CSARALPMRSPDTQYF. The CDR3 DNA reads as TGCAGTGCTAGAGCCCTGCCTATGCGGAGTCCAGATACGCAGTATTTT.

This clonotype was seen more than once but under ten times. The CDR3: CASSGTNWNEQFF. CDR3 in DNA: TGTGCCAGCAGTGGGACTAATTGGAATGAGCAGTTCTTC. The chain couples TRBV2 to TRBJ2-1; D is possibly TRBD2 (6 bases). This CDR3 has 13 amino acids. The V and J ends lost 4 bases and 7 bases respectively, with 11 bases between them. The germline V gene has CDR1 SNHLY and CDR2 FYNNEI.

The chain is built from TRBV18 and TRBJ1-5; possibly TRBD1 for D (5 bases). This CDR3 has 14 residues. CDR1 KGHSH and CDR2 LQKENI come from the germline V gene. Trimming pared 3 bases from V and 3 bases from J, leaving 9 bases between. This CDR3 reads CASSPTANNQPQHF. CDR3 nucleotides: TGTGCCAGCTCACCGACAGCGAACAATCAGCCCCAGCATTTT.

This clonotype appeared a few times. This chain connects TRBV6-2 or TRBV6-3 to TRBJ2-1, with TRBD2 identical over 12 bases. The CDR3 sequence is 15 residues long. Germline loops: CDR1 MNHEY, CDR2 SVGEGT. V lost 5 bases, J lost 7 bases, and 6 bases stayed unmatched. This chain's CDR3 is CASSGSGTSGNEQFF. In nucleotides, the CDR3 is TGTGCCAGCAGTGGTTCCGGGACTAGCGGGAATGAGCAGTTCTTC.

This clonotype appeared many times. CDR3 DNA sequence: TGTGCCAGCAGCTTAGTATCGATAGCGAACACCGGGGAGCTGTTTTTT. This sequence encodes CASSLVSIANTGELFF. This chain joins TRBV7-2 and TRBJ2-2, with D unclear. The CDR3 contains 16 residues. Per germline, CDR1 SGHTA and CDR2 FQGNSA. V was clipped by 1 base and J by 0 bases, with 9 bases between them.

Comments on this clonotype: Just one base apart from a much larger clone, this may be a read error. The CDR3 nucleotides read TGCAGCGTTGACCACCGGAATAGCAATCAGCCCCAGCATTTT. It translates to CSVDHRNSNQPQHF. The V gene is TRBV29-1, the J gene TRBJ1-5, with unresolved D. Germline V gene lookup returns CDR1 SQVTM and CDR2 ANQGSEA. The V gene lost 3 bases and the J gene lost 0 bases, with 9 bases spanning the gap. This CDR3 has 14 amino acids.

The rearrangement uses TRBV6-1 and TRBJ1-2; 10 nucleotides align to TRBD1. The CDR3 has 16 amino acids. With 6 bases clipped from V and 4 bases from J, the junction kept 11 bases outside the gene matches. Germline assignment: CDR1 MNHNS and CDR2 SASEGT. CDR3 in DNA: TGTGCCAGCAGGTCAATGGGACAGGGGAAGGGCTATGGCTACACCTTC. Protein: CASRSMGQGKGYGYTF.

This clonotype was detected only a few times. V gene TRBV7-2 combines with J gene TRBJ2-3, with D perhaps TRBD2 (5 bases). V gave up 5 bases and J gave up 5 bases, with 17 bases separating them. The CDR3 loop spans 15 amino acids. The germline gives CDR1 SGHTA, CDR2 FQGNSA. CDR3 residues: CASSRWEYSEDTQYF. The DNA of the CDR3 is TGTGCCAGCAGCCGGTGGGAATATAGCGAAGATACGCAGTATTTT. Filled out from reference TRBV7-2 and TRBJ2-3, the complete variable domain reads GAGVSQSPSNKVTEKGKDVELRCDPISGHTALYWYRQSLGQGLEFLIYFQGNSAPDKSGLPSDRFSAERTGGSVSTLTIQRTQQEDSAVYLCASSRWEYSEDTQYFGPGTRLTVL.

The CDR3 nucleotides read TGTGCCATCAGTGAGCTGGAGGATACGCAGTATTTT. Its translation: CAISELEDTQYF. The genes are TRBV10-3 and TRBJ2-3; D uncertain. The V gene lost 2 bases and the J gene lost 6 bases, with 6 bases spanning the gap. Germline V gene lookup returns CDR1 ENHRY and CDR2 SYGVKD. This CDR3 region has 12 residues.

The sample holds one count of this clonotype. V usage is TRBV20-1 and J usage is TRBJ1-5; possibly TRBD1 for D (5 bases). Deletions cut 5 bases from V and 0 bases from J, with 11 bases between. This CDR3 has 14 residues. Germline-derived CDR1 and CDR2 are DFQATT and SNEGSKA (reference sequence). In DNA form, the CDR3 reads TGCAGTGCTGGGACCCACTATAGCAATCAGCCCCAGCATTTT. Protein: CSAGTHYSNQPQHF.

The V and J genes are TRBV11-2 and TRBJ1-3; D not certain. This CDR3 is 17 amino acids long. V gave up 5 bases and J gave up 2 bases, with 19 bases separating them. Germline assignment: CDR1 SGHAT and CDR2 FQNNGV. The CDR3 region is CASSLLHTDGTGNTIYF. CDR3 nucleotides: TGTGCCAGCAGCCTCCTCCATACAGACGGAACTGGAAACACCATATATTTT. Based on the CDR3 plus reference TRBV11-2 and TRBJ1-3, the full variable domain is EAGVAQSPRYKIIEKRQSVAFWCNPISGHATLYWYQQILGQGPKLLIQFQNNGVVDDSQLPKDRFSAERLKGVDSTLKIQPAKLEDSAVYLCASSLLHTDGTGNTIYFGEGSWLTVV.

The chain is built from TRBV6-1 and TRBJ2-3; no clear D gene. Germline assignment: CDR1 MNHNS and CDR2 SASEGT. Deletions cut 7 bases from V and 2 bases from J, with 10 bases between. The CDR3 runs to 13 residues. In DNA, the CDR3 is TGTGCCAGCAACGAAGGGATCACAGATACGCAGTATTTT. Translation gives CASNEGITDTQYF.

V and J are TRBV7-8 and TRBJ1-1; D remains unclear. V shed 3 bases and J shed 10 bases, with 15 bases lying between them. The CDR3 covers 13 residues. Germline CDR1 SGHVS, CDR2 FQNEAQ. CDR3 region: CASSFRGSTVAFF. CDR3 sequence (DNA): TGTGCCAGCAGCTTTCGGGGATCTACCGTAGCTTTCTTT.